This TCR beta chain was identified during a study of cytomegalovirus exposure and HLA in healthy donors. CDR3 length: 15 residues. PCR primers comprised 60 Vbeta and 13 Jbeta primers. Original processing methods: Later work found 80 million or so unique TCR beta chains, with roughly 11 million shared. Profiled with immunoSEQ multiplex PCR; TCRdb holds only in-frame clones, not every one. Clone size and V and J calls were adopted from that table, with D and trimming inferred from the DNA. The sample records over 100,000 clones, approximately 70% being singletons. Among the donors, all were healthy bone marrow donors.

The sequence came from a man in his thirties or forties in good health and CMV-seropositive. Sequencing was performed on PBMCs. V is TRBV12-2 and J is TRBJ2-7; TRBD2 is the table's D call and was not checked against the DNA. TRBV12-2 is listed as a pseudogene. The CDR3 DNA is TGTGCAAGTCGCCGCCAACGGGCGGGCCTCTACGAGCAGTACGTC. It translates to CASRRQRAGLYEQYV.